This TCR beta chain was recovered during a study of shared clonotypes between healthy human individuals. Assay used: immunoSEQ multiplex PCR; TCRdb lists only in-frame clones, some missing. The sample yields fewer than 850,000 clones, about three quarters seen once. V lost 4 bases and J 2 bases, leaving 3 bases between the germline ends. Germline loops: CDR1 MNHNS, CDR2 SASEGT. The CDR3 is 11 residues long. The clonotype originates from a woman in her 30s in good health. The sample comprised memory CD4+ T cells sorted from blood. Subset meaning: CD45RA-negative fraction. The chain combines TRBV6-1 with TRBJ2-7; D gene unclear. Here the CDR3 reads CASSGTYEQYF. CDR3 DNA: TGTGCCAGCAGTGGGACCTACGAGCAGTACTTC.